This is a list of T cell receptor beta chains from one sample in a study of early T cells in non-severe SARS-CoV-2 infection. TCRdb re-called the 5' RACE reads with MiXCR, one entry per CDR3 protein. The sample contains some 96,000 distinct CDR3 sequences, over 10% of which appear only once. Sequencing was performed on whole blood. The receptors here all came from an adult who was a healthcare worker with PCR-confirmed SARS-CoV-2 infection or an uninfected control (not recorded which). The CDR3 runs from the conserved cysteine through the conserved F or W. Fields, in order: D gene, clone size, J gene, V gene, CDR3 DNA, CDR3 protein. D genes are given only for firm matches. A row's size may be missing; if present it is once, few, many or a size class.

- | many | TRBJ1-1 | TRBV6-2/TRBV6-3 | TGTGCCAGCAGCCGAGAAAACAGGGCGGAGGGTAGAGCTTTCTTT | CASSRENRAEGRAFF
- | many | TRBJ2-2 | TRBV5-4 | TGTGCCAGCAGAACGGGGGGCCCGGCGAACACCGGGGAGCTGTTTTTT | CASRTGGPANTGELFF
- | few | TRBJ1-2 | TRBV20-1 | TGCAGTGCTAGGCCGACAGAGGCTAACTATGGCTACACCTTC | CSARPTEANYGYTF
- | many | TRBJ2-3 | TRBV7-3 | TGTGCCAGCAGCCACGAGGCCCCGGGACGCACAGATACGCAGTATTTT | CASSHEAPGRTDTQYF
- | many | TRBJ2-5 | TRBV29-1 | TGCAGCGTTCACACAGGGCAAGAGACCCAGTACTTC | CSVHTGQETQYF
- | few | TRBJ2-3 | TRBV7-2 | TGTGCCAGCAGCTTAAGGGTGGCAGATACGCAGTATTTT | CASSLRVADTQYF
- | - | TRBJ2-2 | TRBV20-1 | TGCAGTGCTAGAGGGCGTGAGGGAAGCCAGAACACCGGGGAGCTGTTTTTT | CSARGREGSQNTGELFF
- | few | TRBJ1-6 | TRBV28 | TGTGCCAGCAGACAGGACAGTTCGAATTCACCCCTCCACTTT | CASRQDSSNSPLHF
- | many | TRBJ1-6 | TRBV2 | TGTGCCAGCACGCGGGACGTTGGGGAGAAGCGTTCACCCCTCCACTTT | CASTRDVGEKRSPLHF
TRBD2 | many | TRBJ2-1 | TRBV27 | TGTGCCAGCAGTTTATTGGCCAGCGGGGGACCCAATGAGCAGTTCTTC | CASSLLASGGPNEQFF
- | - | TRBJ1-1 | TRBV11-1 | TGTGCCAGCAGAAAACGGACGTCCTCGAACACTGAAGCTTTCTTT | CASRKRTSSNTEAFF
TRBD2 | many | TRBJ2-5 | TRBV6-6 | TGTGCCAGCAGTCCCCCCCTGGGGGAGGGGGAGACCCAGTACTTC | CASSPPLGEGETQYF
TRBD1 | many | TRBJ2-5 | TRBV24-1 | TGTGCCACCAGTGACCGAAGGACAGGAACGGGGGAGACCCAGTACTTC | CATSDRRTGTGETQYF
- | few | TRBJ2-5 | TRBV29-1 | TGCAGCGGGGGTAGCGGCCAAGAGACCCAGTACTTC | CSGGSGQETQYF
- | - | TRBJ2-2 | TRBV2 | TGTGCCAGCAAGCTAGGCTCGGGGATGCCCGGGGAGCTGTTTTTT | CASKLGSGMPGELFF
- | many | TRBJ1-5 | TRBV28 | TGTGCCAGCAGTTTCACCCCGCTTCAGCCCCAGCATTTT | CASSFTPLQPQHF
- | - | TRBJ2-1 | TRBV5-1 | TGCGCCAGCAGCTTGGCGGGTGACCCGTCCTATGAGCAGTTCTTC | CASSLAGDPSYEQFF
- | few | TRBJ2-2 | TRBV19 | TGTGCCAGTTCCCAGGGGCGGAACACCGGGGAGCTGTTTTTT | CASSQGRNTGELFF
- | few | TRBJ2-1 | TRBV29-1 | TGCAGCGGTCGGACAATCAATGAGCAGTTCTTC | CSGRTINEQFF
- | many | TRBJ2-5 | TRBV7-2 | TGTGCCAGCAGCTTAGACAGACTAGGACGACAAGAGACCCAGTACTTC | CASSLDRLGRQETQYF
TRBD1 | - | TRBJ1-6 | TRBV12-3/TRBV12-4 | TGTGCCAGCAGCCAGGGGACAGGGGGCGGATCACCCCTCCACTTT | CASSQGTGGGSPLHF
- | many | TRBJ1-6 | TRBV12-3/TRBV12-4 | TGTGCCAGCACCTCCGGGGGCCTCAATTCACCCCTCCACTTT | CASTSGGLNSPLHF
- | many | TRBJ2-1 | TRBV7-2 | TGTGCCAGCAGCTTAGCTGGGGCTTTCGATGAGCAGTTCTTC | CASSLAGAFDEQFF
- | many | TRBJ2-7 | TRBV4-3 | TGCGCCAGCAGCCAATTCCAGGGCTCCTACGAGCAGTACTTC | CASSQFQGSYEQYF
TRBD2 | many | TRBJ2-1 | TRBV9 | TGTGCCAGCAGCGTAGGTGGTAGCGGGGTGAATGAGCAGTTCTTC | CASSVGGSGVNEQFF
- | - | TRBJ2-2 | TRBV7-9 | TGTGCCAGCCCCCCCGACACCGGGGAGCTGTTTTTT | CASPPDTGELFF
- | many | TRBJ1-3 | TRBV5-1 | TGCGCCAGCAGCTTGGACAGACCCTCTGGAAACACCATATATTTT | CASSLDRPSGNTIYF
- | many | TRBJ2-6 | TRBV5-1 | TGCGCCAGCAGCCCCGGAACGGGACAAGTCTTATCTGGGGCCAACGTCCTGACTTTC | CASSPGTGQVLSGANVLTF
- | - | TRBJ1-6 | TRBV20-1 | TGCAGTGCTAGTTCTTGGGGGGGAGAGGTTTCACCCCTCCACTTT | CSASSWGGEVSPLHF
- | many | TRBJ1-2 | TRBV20-1 | TGCAGTGCTAGAAACAGGGTTGGCAATGACTACACCTTC | CSARNRVGNDYTF
TRBD1 | - | TRBJ2-7 | TRBV7-2 | TGTGCCAGCAGTCGGGACAGGGGAAGCTACGAGCAGTACTTC | CASSRDRGSYEQYF